The 23 T cell receptor beta chains in this list originate from one sample, sequenced in a study of CD8 T cells in ankylosing spondylitis. General study results and limits: Blood from ankylosing spondylitis patients appeared to carry a characteristic roughly 8-variant TCR beta motif.

Antigen specificity for these receptors is unknown. TCRdb processed the 5' RACE reads anew with MiXCR; each CDR3 protein has one entry. Of approximately 500,000 distinct CDR3 sequences in the sample, roughly 13% were seen once. What was sequenced was blood, either unsorted or a sorted T cell fraction (not recorded which). These receptors were taken from a male donor with ankylosing spondylitis.

This clonotype has only a few counts. This chain joins TRBV6-4 and TRBJ2-1; D may match TRBD1 or TRBD2 (5 bases each). In germline, CDR1 is MRHNA, CDR2 SNTAGT. V lost 5 bases to trimming and J lost 11 bases, with 22 bases between them. This CDR3 region has 15 residues. CDR3 loop: CASSTTPGPPGKQFF. In nucleotides, the CDR3 is TGTGCCAGCAGTACGACACCGGGACCCCCAGGGAAGCAGTTCTTC.

The table lists this clonotype with a few counts. The chain links TRBV5-1 to TRBJ2-7, with 8 bases lining up with TRBD1. V was pared by 4 bases and J by 3 bases, with 12 bases of the junction left unmatched. The CDR3 is 16 amino acids. CDR1 and CDR2 (germline): SGHRS, YFSETQ. The CDR3 nucleotides read TGCGCCAGCAGCGTTCGGACAGGGAACTACCGCTACGAGCAGTACTTC. Its protein product is CASSVRTGNYRYEQYF.

This clonotype was seen only a few times. The J gene is TRBJ2-7, the V gene TRBV20-1; D is perhaps TRBD2 (6 bases). Trimming took 6 bases from V and 4 from J, leaving 16 bases between them. CDR3 length: 13 amino acids. Germline CDR1 reads DFQATT; CDR2 reads SNEGSKA (reference sequence). CDR3 in DNA: TGCAGTGCCACTCTAGCGCCCCTATACGAGCAGTACTTC. Amino acids: CSATLAPLYEQYF.

The table lists this clonotype with a few counts. The rearrangement links TRBV12-3 or TRBV12-4 to TRBJ1-1; TRBD1 might be the D (5 bases). The V end was cut by 8 bases, the J end by 4 bases, with 14 bases between. The CDR3 contains 13 residues. CDR3 protein: CASAPGGSTEAFF. The CDR3 nucleotides read TGTGCCAGCGCCCCCGGGGGAAGCACTGAAGCTTTCTTT.

This clonotype was recorded at least ten times. The chain is built from TRBV11-1 and TRBJ2-5, with TRBD2 identical over 7 bases. CDR1 is SGHAT, CDR2 FQDESV, per germline (reference sequence). The length of the CDR3 is 18 residues. Losses at the gene ends were 7 bases for V and 0 bases for J; bases not matched to a gene: 17. In nucleotides, the CDR3 is TGTGCCAGCATCTCATTAGCGGGTCCACGGAACCACCAAGAGACCCAGTACTTC. Encoded protein: CASISLAGPRNHQETQYF. The full variable domain, its missing parts supplied by reference TRBV11-1 and TRBJ2-5, is EAEVAQSPRYKITEKSQAVAFWCDPISGHATLYWYRQILGQGPELLVQFQDESVVDDSQLPKDRFSAERLKGVDSTLKIQPAELGDSAMYLCASISLAGPRNHQETQYFGPGTRLLVL.

This clonotype came up a few times. The chain joins TRBV28 to TRBJ2-3; 8 bases fit TRBD2. This CDR3 comprises 18 residues. Germline V lookup: CDR1 MDHEN, CDR2 SYDVKM. The J segment lost 0 bases and the V segment lost 3 bases, leaving 11 bases of the junction unmatched. In DNA, the CDR3 is TGTGCCAGCAGTTTTTACTCCACTAGCGGCTCTAGCACAGATACGCAGTATTTT. This encodes CASSFYSTSGSSTDTQYF.

This clonotype was found a few times. The chain joins TRBV5-1 to TRBJ1-1; 7 nucleotides match TRBD1. V shed 1 base and J 1 base; nucleotides not matched to a gene: 7. Germline CDR1 reads SGHRS; CDR2 reads YFSETQ. The CDR3 runs to 16 residues. DNA of the CDR3: TGCGCCAGCAGCTTGCAGGGGGAGGGGACGAACACTGAAGCTTTCTTT. This codes for CASSLQGEGTNTEAFF.

The chain joins TRBV29-1 to TRBJ2-7; TRBD2 matches 12 bases. V was pared by 7 bases and J by 3 bases, with 13 bases of the junction left unmatched. Per germline, CDR1 SQVTM and CDR2 ANQGSEA. CDR3 length: 16 amino acids. This CDR3 is CSATGLAGPNLYEQYF. CDR3 nucleotide sequence: TGCAGCGCTACGGGACTAGCGGGCCCGAACCTCTACGAGCAGTACTTC.

Only a few counts were recorded for this clonotype. The rearrangement uses TRBV14 and TRBJ2-5, with D possibly called TRBD1 or TRBD2 (5 bases each). CDR1 and CDR2 from the germline V gene are SGHDN and FVKESK. V was cut by 1 base and J by 5 bases, with 20 bases left in between. The CDR3 is 17 residues long. The CDR3 nucleotides are TGTGCCAGCAGCCAAGTGGGACCAAACCCTGGGATCGAGACCCAGTACTTC. Protein product: CASSQVGPNPGIETQYF.

This clonotype was observed a handful of times. The V and J genes are TRBV5-1 and TRBJ2-1, with D tentatively TRBD1 or TRBD2 (5 bases each). Trimming removed 3 bases from V and 0 bases from J, with 13 bases in between. Germline loops: CDR1 SGHRS, CDR2 YFSETQ. This CDR3 comprises 16 residues. The CDR3 protein is CASSSLPGASYNEQFF. In nucleotides, the CDR3 is TGCGCCAGCAGCTCACTCCCCGGGGCCTCCTACAATGAGCAGTTCTTC.

This clonotype was counted only a few times. The V call is TRBV5-1, the J call TRBJ1-1, with 8 bases fitting TRBD1. CDR1 and CDR2 (germline): SGHRS, YFSETQ. CDR3 length: 15 residues. Losses at the gene ends were 2 bases for V and 0 bases for J; bases not matched to a gene: 3. This CDR3 reads CASSFMDRVNTEAFF. The CDR3 nucleotides are TGCGCCAGCAGCTTCATGGACAGGGTGAACACTGAAGCTTTCTTT.

The V gene is TRBV4-1, the J gene TRBJ2-2; a weak D match, TRBD1 (7 bases). The CDR3 spans 16 residues. V was clipped by 3 bases and J by 4 bases, with 15 bases between them. CDR1 and CDR2 (germline): MGHRA, YSYEKL. Here the CDR3 reads CASSQASDRATGELFF. In DNA, the CDR3 is TGCGCCAGCAGCCAGGCTAGCGACAGGGCCACCGGGGAGCTGTTTTTT.

This clonotype showed up many times. J is TRBJ1-5 and V is TRBV20-1, with 8 bases aligning to TRBD1. V trimming: 3 bases; J trimming: 5 bases; junction bases outside the gene matches: 0. The CDR3 loop spans 12 amino acids. Per germline, CDR1 DFQATT and CDR2 SNEGSKA (reference sequence). CDR3 in DNA: TGCAGTGCTAGGACAGGGGATCAGCCCCAGCATTTT. This translates into CSARTGDQPQHF.

The CDR3 here is CSAVPRVRGNQPQHF. The CDR3 DNA follows: TGCAGTGCTGTCCCCAGGGTTCGTGGCAATCAGCCCCAGCATTTT. The rearrangement links TRBV20-1 to TRBJ1-5; perhaps TRBD1 as D (5 bases). V was cut by 5 bases and J by 2 bases, with 16 bases left in between. The CDR3 consists of 15 residues. Germline CDR1 and CDR2: DFQATT and SNEGSKA (reference sequence).

A note on this clonotype: A read error may produce the germline difference seen at one junction end. The chain carries TRBV12-3 or TRBV12-4 and TRBJ1-3; D might be TRBD1 (6 bases). This CDR3 has 13 amino acids. CDR3 coding DNA: TGTGCCAGCAGTAGAATCAGGGGAAGCACCATATATTTT. Amino acids: CASSRIRGSTIYF.

A few counts support this clonotype. The V gene is TRBV6-1, the J gene TRBJ2-3; 10 bases are a match to TRBD1. V dropped 7 bases and J dropped 6; count of bases not matched to a gene: 7. The CDR3 has 14 residues. Germline loops: CDR1 MNHNS, CDR2 SASEGT. The CDR3 coding sequence is TGTGCCAGCACCTTGACAGGGGGCGCCGATACGCAGTATTTT. Translated: CASTLTGGADTQYF.

This clonotype was found a few times. In DNA, the CDR3 is TGTGCCAGCAGCGTACTAGCGGGAGGGCCTGGTGAGCAGTTCTTC. Residues: CASSVLAGGPGEQFF. This chain links TRBV7-7 with TRBJ2-1; 13 bases fit TRBD2. V dropped 5 bases and J dropped 9; count of bases not matched to a gene: 7. Germline values: CDR1 SSHAT, CDR2 FNYEAQ (reference sequence). The CDR3 extends over 15 amino acids.

This chain joins TRBV11-2 and TRBJ2-1; 11 positions match TRBD1. Germline lookup yields CDR1 SGHAT and CDR2 FQNNGV. The CDR3 consists of 17 residues. Unmatched junction bases numbered 6, after V lost 2 bases and J lost 3 bases. CDR3 nucleotide sequence: TGTGCCAGCAGCTTATACATCGGGACAGGGGGCTACAATGAGCAGTTCTTC. Translated, it gives CASSLYIGTGGYNEQFF. The variable domain in full, completed from reference TRBV11-2 and TRBJ2-1, reads EAGVAQSPRYKIIEKRQSVAFWCNPISGHATLYWYQQILGQGPKLLIQFQNNGVVDDSQLPKDRFSAERLKGVDSTLKIQPAKLEDSAVYLCASSLYIGTGGYNEQFFGPGTRLTVL.

Ten or more counts support this clonotype. The chain has TRBV6-1 and TRBJ1-1; D unresolved. The CDR3 has 11 residues. V was trimmed by 6 bases and J by 0 bases, leaving 2 bases between them. CDR1 is MNHNS and CDR2 is SASEGT in the germline V gene. CDR3 nucleotides: TGTGCCAGCAGGCTGAACACTGAAGCTTTCTTT. Its protein product is CASRLNTEAFF.

The rearrangement links TRBV18 to TRBJ2-2; D call uncertain. Germline V gene sequence: CDR1 KGHSH, CDR2 LQKENI. V lost 3 bases and J 5 bases, leaving 10 bases between the germline ends. The CDR3 runs 14 residues. CDR3 region: CASSPSVGTGELFF. CDR3 DNA sequence: TGTGCCAGCTCACCCAGCGTCGGGACCGGGGAGCTGTTTTTT.

The chain couples TRBV20-1 to TRBJ1-5; maybe TRBD1 (6 bases). CDR1 is DFQATT and CDR2 is SNEGSKA in the germline V gene (reference sequence). V was clipped by 5 bases and J by 9 bases, with 17 bases between them. This CDR3 contains 13 residues. CDR3 coding DNA: TGCAGTGCTGGATCAGGGGTTAGGGCGCCCCAGCATTTT. Translating gives CSAGSGVRAPQHF.

The chain joins TRBV6-1 to TRBJ2-1; TRBD2 agrees at 12 bases. The CDR3 covers 17 residues. Per germline, CDR1 MNHNS and CDR2 SASEGT. V trimming: 6 bases; J trimming: 2 bases; junction bases outside the gene matches: 8. CDR3 protein: CASRGSSGRAPYNEQFF. CDR3 DNA sequence: TGTGCCAGCAGAGGGTCTAGCGGGAGGGCGCCCTACAATGAGCAGTTCTTC.

This clonotype was counted a few times. The chain uses TRBV12-3 or TRBV12-4 and TRBJ2-1; TRBD1 matches at 7 bases. The CDR3 sequence is 17 residues long. Germline trimming cut 6 bases from V and 9 bases from J; bases unmatched to any gene: 20. The CDR3 coding sequence is TGTGCCAGCAGCCGAATATCCACCTCACAGGGGCGAGGTGAGCAGTTCTTC. The encoded protein is CASSRISTSQGRGEQFF.